The 12 T cell receptor beta chains below were found in one sample sequenced in a study of blood T cell repertoires in COVID-19. Assay: immunoSEQ multiplex PCR; the TCRdb copy retains only in-frame clones and omits some. The repertoire holds hundreds of thousands of clones, with roughly four fifths as singletons. Material: peripheral blood. The receptors shown here come from a woman aged 70 to 79 with acute or convalescent COVID-19.

The gene calls are TRBV4-2 and TRBJ2-1; 10 bases map to TRBD1. Trimming removed 2 bases from V and 5 bases from J; junction bases left unmatched: 6. There are 16 residues in the CDR3. The germline gives CDR1 LGHNA, CDR2 YNFKEQ. In nucleotides, the CDR3 is TGTGCCAGCAGCCAACTAACCGGGACAGGGGACAATGAGCAGTTCTTC. The encoded protein is CASSQLTGTGDNEQFF.

CDR3 DNA: TGTGCCAGCAGCTTAGGGATGCAGGGGAGGAACACTGAAGCTTTCTTT. It translates to CASSLGMQGRNTEAFF. The chain carries TRBV11-2 and TRBJ1-1; possibly TRBD1 for D (6 bases). The germline V gene encodes CDR1 SGHAT and CDR2 FQNNGV. The CDR3 is 16 amino acids. The V end lost 1 base, the J end lost 1 base, and 13 bases lay between the germline ends.

The chain has TRBV2 and TRBJ1-4; D uncertain. This CDR3 comprises 14 residues. CDR1 is SNHLY and CDR2 is FYNNEI in the germline V gene. V was trimmed by 7 bases and J by 0 bases, leaving 9 bases between them. The CDR3 coding sequence is TGTGCCAGCAACGGGTGGGCAACTAATGAAAAACTGTTTTTT. Protein: CASNGWATNEKLFF.

The chain recombines TRBV6-2 or TRBV6-3 with TRBJ1-1; possible D gene TRBD1, 6 bases. The length of the CDR3 is 14 residues. The germline V gene has CDR1 MNHEY and CDR2 SVGEGT. With 4 bases removed from V and 1 base from J, the gap between germline ends came to 10 bases. The CDR3 protein is CASSSYRENTEAFF. CDR3 sequence (DNA): TGTGCCAGCAGTTCATACAGGGAGAACACTGAAGCTTTCTTT.

The chain couples TRBV5-4 to TRBJ2-2; 9 nucleotides line up with TRBD1. The ends lost 4 bases at V and 5 bases at J; junction bases unmatched: 6. CDR1 is SGHNT, CDR2 YYREEE, per germline (reference sequence). This CDR3 is built from 15 residues. For the CDR3, the DNA is TGTGCCAGCAGCAAGGGACAGGGAGGGACCGGGGAGCTGTTTTTT. This encodes CASSKGQGGTGELFF.

The rearrangement uses TRBV28 and TRBJ2-7; weak D call: TRBD1 (6 bases). The CDR3 extends over 16 amino acids. Germline CDR1 MDHEN, CDR2 SYDVKM. V was trimmed by 2 bases and J by 3 bases, leaving 17 bases between them. The CDR3 sequence: CASSLGGRDLFYEQYF. Written as DNA, the CDR3 is TGTGCCAGCAGTTTAGGGGGCAGGGACCTCTTCTACGAGCAGTACTTC.

The chain couples TRBV5-4 to TRBJ2-5; 7 bases fit TRBD1. The CDR3 has 14 amino acids. Germline V gives CDR1 SGHNT, CDR2 YYREEE (reference sequence). Trimming took 3 bases from V and 1 from J; bases not matched to a gene: 3. The CDR3 here is CASSSQGTQETQYF. The DNA of the CDR3 is TGTGCCAGCAGCTCACAGGGGACCCAAGAGACCCAGTACTTC.

J is TRBJ2-7 and V is TRBV5-4; 7 bases line up with TRBD1. This CDR3 is built from 16 residues. V lost 4 bases, J lost 0 bases, and 10 bases stayed unmatched. Germline V CDR1 and CDR2: SGHNT, YYREEE (reference sequence). The CDR3 DNA is TGTGCCAGCAGCACGGGGCCGGGACAGAGCTCCTACGAGCAGTACTTC. Its translation is CASSTGPGQSSYEQYF. Full variable domain (remainder filled in from reference TRBV5-4 and TRBJ2-7): ETGVTQSPTHLIKTRGQQVTLRCSSQSGHNTVSWYQQALGQGPQFIFQYYREEENGRGNFPPRFSGLQFPNYSSELNVNALELDDSALYLCASSTGPGQSSYEQYFGPGTRLTVT.

V usage is TRBV5-1 and J usage is TRBJ1-5; D possibly corresponds to TRBD1 (6 bases). The CDR3 covers 16 residues. The ends were cut back, 10 bases at V and 2 bases at J, with 22 bases in the middle. Germline V gene sequence: CDR1 SGHRS, CDR2 YFSETQ. The CDR3 DNA sequence: TGCGCCGGACCCAATCACCGGACAGAAGGCAATCAGCCCCAGCATTTT. Its translation: CAGPNHRTEGNQPQHF.

This sequence joins TRBV24-1 and TRBJ1-2; D remains unclear. The V gene's germline CDR1 is KGHDR and CDR2 SFDVKD. Trimming shortened V by 0 bases and J by 2 bases, and 6 bases separated the two germline ends. The CDR3 contains 14 residues. DNA of the CDR3: TGTGCCACCAGTGATTTGAAGAGGAACTATGGCTACACCTTC. Its protein is CATSDLKRNYGYTF.

This sequence joins TRBV7-2 and TRBJ2-3; TRBD1 aligns across 7 bases. V was clipped by 4 bases and J by 0 bases; unmatched bases: 1. CDR3 length: 14 amino acids. Germline loops: CDR1 SGHTA, CDR2 FQGNSA. DNA of the CDR3: TGTGCCAGCAGCTCGACAGGGAGCACAGATACGCAGTATTTT. Translation gives CASSSTGSTDTQYF.

V and J are TRBV19 and TRBJ1-1; 9 bases are a match to TRBD1. With V trimmed by 10 bases and J by 5 bases, 11 bases remained unmatched. Germline assignment: CDR1 LNHDA and CDR2 SQIVND (reference sequence). The CDR3 length is 14 residues. CDR3 sequence: CATKDRGGKTEAFF. The CDR3 DNA sequence: TGTGCCACCAAGGACAGGGGAGGGAAGACTGAAGCTTTCTTT.